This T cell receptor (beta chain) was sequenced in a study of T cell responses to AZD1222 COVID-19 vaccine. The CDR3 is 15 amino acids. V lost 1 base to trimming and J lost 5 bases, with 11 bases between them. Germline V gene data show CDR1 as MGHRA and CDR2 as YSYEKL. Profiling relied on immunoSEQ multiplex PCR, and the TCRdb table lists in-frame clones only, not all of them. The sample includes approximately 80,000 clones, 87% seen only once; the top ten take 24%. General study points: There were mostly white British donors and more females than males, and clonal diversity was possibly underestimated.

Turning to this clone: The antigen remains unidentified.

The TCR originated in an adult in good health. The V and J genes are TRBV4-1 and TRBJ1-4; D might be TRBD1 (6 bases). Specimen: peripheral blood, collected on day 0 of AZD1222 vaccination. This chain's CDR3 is CASSQGGTKNEKLFF. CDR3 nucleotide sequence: TGCGCCAGCAGCCAAGGGGGGACAAAGAATGAAAAACTGTTTTTT.